Presented here are 26 T cell receptor beta chains from one specimen sequenced in a study of tumor and adjacent non-tumor tissue in lung cancer. TCRbeta libraries were built with three rounds of nested PCR, modified from ARM-PCR. TCRdb called the multiplex PCR reads again in MiXCR, with one record for every CDR3 protein. The sample has about 75,000 distinct CDR3 sequences, approximately 71% seen once. The template was RNA from unsorted bulk tissue. This non-tumor lung sample came from over 3 cm beyond the tumor edge. Sequencing was done on a sample of distant non-tumor lung tissue. All receptors come from a woman in her 50s with non-small cell lung cancer.

This chain uses TRBV6-2 or TRBV6-3 with TRBJ2-3, with unresolved D. This CDR3 comprises 12 residues. From germline, CDR1 is MNHEY and CDR2 SVGEGT. The CDR3, as DNA: TGTAGCAGCAGTTACTCAAAAGATACGCAGTATTTT. Translated: CSSSYSKDTQYF.

This clonotype has a handful of counts. The CDR3 end shows no conserved phenylalanine or tryptophan, and so a read error is likely. The rearrangement links TRBV11-2 to TRBJ2-1; 11 positions match TRBD2. This CDR3 contains 14 residues. Germline V lookup: CDR1 SGHAT, CDR2 FQNNGV. CDR3 sequence reads: CASSFGTSGNGQFS. CDR3 coding DNA: TGTGCCAGCAGCTTCGGGACTAGCGGAAATGGGCAGTTCTCC.

Note on this clonotype: A much larger clone is a single base away; this may be a read error. The chain combines TRBV4-1 with TRBJ2-7; 10 nucleotides line up with TRBD1. The CDR3 covers 16 residues. After removal of 3 bases from V and 4 bases from J, the junction contained 9 bases not matched to a gene. Germline-derived CDR1 and CDR2 are MGHRA and YSYEKL. The CDR3 region is CASSHTPGQGSYEQYF. The CDR3 region has the DNA TGCGCCAGCAGCCATACACCGGGACAGGGGTCGTACGAGCAGTACTTC.

In regard to this clonotype: It may be a read error: a sequence one base away is much more abundant. This chain uses TRBV4-2 with TRBJ2-3; D unresolved. Trimming shortened V by 1 base and J by 2 bases, and 10 bases separated the two germline ends. This CDR3 has 15 residues. CDR1 and CDR2 from the germline V gene are LGHNA and YNFKEQ. The CDR3 is CASSQGIGYTDTQYF. DNA of the CDR3: TGTGCCAGCAGCCAAGGGATAGGGTACACAGATACGCAGTATTTT.

This clonotype was detected once. The junction differs from germline at one of its ends, possibly a read error. The CDR3 bases are TGCAGTGCTAGATCCAGGGAAGCCTACAATGAACAGTTCTTC. Amino acid sequence: CSARSREAYNEQFF. This chain joins TRBV20-1 and TRBJ2-1; tentative D call: TRBD1 (5 bases). The CDR3 runs to 14 residues. Germline V lookup: CDR1 DFQATT, CDR2 SNEGSKA (reference sequence).

This clonotype was seen many times. The chain employs TRBV20-1 and TRBJ2-3, with D maybe TRBD2 (6 bases). The CDR3 spans 16 residues. Trimming left V 0 bases short and J 3 bases short, with 16 bases between. The V gene's germline CDR1 is DFQATT and CDR2 SNEGSKA (reference sequence). The CDR3 DNA is TGCAGTGCTAGAGATGGTAATGGCGGGGAGACAGATACGCAGTATTTT. Encoded protein: CSARDGNGGETDTQYF.

Comment on this clonotype: This may be a read error: a much more frequent sequence differs by one nucleotide. V is TRBV10-3 and J is TRBJ2-2; 14 nucleotides agree with TRBD2. CDR1 is ENHRY, CDR2 SYGVKD, per germline. There are 17 residues in the CDR3. The CDR3 DNA reads TGTGCCATCAGGGGGACTAGCGGGAGTACTAACACCGGGGAGCTGCTTTTT. Translating gives CAIRGTSGSTNTGELLF.

This clonotype was counted at least ten times. The chain joins TRBV28 to TRBJ1-2; TRBD1 matches at 7 bases. Germline CDR1 MDHEN, CDR2 SYDVKM. Trimming removed 6 bases from V and 3 bases from J; junction bases left unmatched: 7. CDR3 length: 14 amino acids. The chain's CDR3 is CASSLLGTDYGYTF. CDR3 DNA sequence: TGTGCCAGCAGCCTTCTGGGGACAGACTATGGCTACACCTTC.

In the case of this clonotype: This may be a read error: a much more frequent sequence differs by one nucleotide. The rearrangement uses TRBV29-1 and TRBJ1-1, with D perhaps matching TRBD1 (6 bases). CDR3 length: 14 residues. With 4 bases removed from V and 5 bases from J, the gap between germline ends came to 17 bases. Germline V gives CDR1 SQVTM, CDR2 ANQGSEA. This CDR3 reads CSVADLQGRTEAFF. CDR3 nucleotides: TGCAGCGTTGCCGACCTACAGGGAAGGACTGAAGCTTTCTTT.

With respect to this clonotype: This may arise from a read error, as a much more abundant clone is one base away. The chain employs TRBV6-1 and TRBJ2-7; no clear D. This CDR3 spans 13 amino acids. Germline values: CDR1 MNHNS, CDR2 SASEGT. The CDR3 protein is CPSSEAGVGEQYF. The CDR3 DNA sequence: TGTCCCAGCAGTGAAGCTGGGGTGGGGGAGCAGTACTTC.

V and J are TRBV7-2 and TRBJ2-5, with D possibly TRBD2 on 5 matching bases. Trimming stripped 2 bases from V and 2 bases from J, with 12 bases between. CDR1 and CDR2 from the germline V gene are SGHTA and FQGNSA. The CDR3 covers 15 residues. CDR3 sequence: CASSLRGLGQETQYF. The CDR3 coding sequence is TGTGCCAGCAGCTTACGAGGGTTGGGGCAAGAGACCCAGTACTTC.

Concerning this clonotype: A read error may explain this, as a much larger clone is one base away. The genes are TRBV6-2 or TRBV6-3 and TRBJ2-3; 8 bases agree with TRBD2. CDR1 is MNHEY, CDR2 SVGEGT, per germline. The CDR3 runs 16 residues. CDR3: CAGSYSGSKFADTQYF. The CDR3 nucleotides are TGTGCCGGCAGTTACAGCGGGAGTAAATTCGCAGATACGCAGTATTTT.

Details on this clonotype: The junction departs from germline at one end; a sequencing error may be responsible. The rearrangement links TRBV28 to TRBJ2-1; no clear D. The V gene's germline CDR1 is MDHEN and CDR2 SYDVKM. This CDR3 region has 11 residues. The CDR3 here is CASSLRREQLF. The DNA for the CDR3 is TGTGCCAGCAGTTTACGAAGAGAGCAACTCTTC.

Comment on this clonotype: The missing conserved phenylalanine or tryptophan at the end of this CDR3 makes a read error likely. No DNA is shown, since the ends of the CDR3 on it are uncertain; the CDR3 is the one TCRdb lists. The chain uses TRBV11-2 and TRBJ2-2. The germline V gene encodes CDR1 SGHAT and CDR2 FQNNGV. The CDR3 is 14 residues long, ends included. The chain's CDR3 is CASSKNLDTGELFC.

Comments on this clonotype: The CDR3 carries no conserved terminal phenylalanine or tryptophan, so it likely arises from a read error. The rearrangement uses TRBV29-1 and TRBJ2-1, with 12 bases fitting TRBD2. Germline V CDR1 and CDR2: SQVTM, ANQGSEA. The CDR3 loop spans 14 amino acids. The CDR3 nucleotides are TGCAGCGTACGGACTAGCGGGGTAAACAATGATCAGTTCTCC. Translation gives CSVRTSGVNNDQFS.

The chain combines TRBV29-1 with TRBJ2-3, with 10 nucleotides matching TRBD2. CDR1 is SQVTM, CDR2 ANQGSEA, per germline. This CDR3 comprises 15 residues. In DNA, the CDR3 is TGCGGGACCGCTACCCTAGCGGGGGTCACAGATACGCAGTATTTT. Translating it yields CGTATLAGVTDTQYF.

Remarks on this clonotype: This likely comes from a read error, as the CDR3 has no conserved phenylalanine or tryptophan at its end. Because the CDR3's place on the DNA is in doubt, the DNA is left out and the CDR3 is given as listed by TCRdb. V usage is TRBV5-1 and J usage is TRBJ1-2; TRBD1, the D gene given by the table, was not confirmed from the DNA. The CDR3 is made up of 16 amino acids, end residues included. CDR1 and CDR2 (germline): SGHRS, YFSETQ. CDR3 loop: CASRAIPGQESYGHTY.

Of note for this clonotype: This clone may be a read error of a much larger clone one base away. This CDR3 is missing its conserved last phenylalanine or tryptophan, likely due to a read error. CDR3 region: CASSEYINTEAFI. Written as DNA, the CDR3 is TGTGCCAGCAGCGAGTACATAAACACTGAAGCTTTCATT. The chain carries TRBV5-5 and TRBJ1-1; D is uncertain. Germline loops: CDR1 SGHKS, CDR2 YYEKEE (reference sequence). V was shortened by 4 bases and J by 2 bases, with 9 bases between the two germline ends. The CDR3 is 13 residues long.

With respect to this clonotype: The CDR3 does not end in the conserved phenylalanine or tryptophan, so this is likely a read error. This rearrangement joins TRBV11-3 to TRBJ2-3; D is unresolved. There are 13 residues in the CDR3. Looked up from germline, CDR1 is SGHNT and CDR2 is YENEEA. The CDR3 DNA reads as TGTGCCAGCAGCACCAGAGGTACAGTTACGCAGTATGTT. Its protein product is CASSTRGTVTQYV.

On this clonotype itself: Relative to the germline gene, one junction end is altered; a read error may explain this. The chain is built from TRBV12-3 or TRBV12-4 and TRBJ2-5; a weak D match, TRBD2 (6 bases). The CDR3 has 14 amino acids. CDR3 coding DNA: TGTACCAGCAGTTTCATGGGAGGTCGAGAGACCCAGTACTTC. This translates into CTSSFMGGRETQYF.

This clonotype has at least ten counts. The chain couples TRBV20-1 to TRBJ1-6, with a tentative D call TRBD1 (5 bases). From germline, CDR1 is DFQATT and CDR2 SNEGSKA (reference sequence). The CDR3 has 15 amino acids. V was trimmed by 5 bases and J by 9 bases, leaving 20 bases between them. The CDR3 DNA is TGCAGTGCTCCCGACAGAACATACGAGGGTTCACCCCTCCACTTT. This sequence encodes CSAPDRTYEGSPLHF.

This clonotype was observed at least ten times. This sequence joins TRBV6-5 and TRBJ2-1; D may match TRBD1 or TRBD2 (5 bases each). The germline V gene encodes CDR1 MNHEY and CDR2 SVGAGI. This CDR3 contains 12 residues. The V gene lost 6 bases and the J gene lost 3 bases, with 6 bases spanning the gap. CDR3 nucleotides: TGTGCCAGCAGGGGGGTCTACAATGAGCAGTTCTTC. Translation gives CASRGVYNEQFF.

The V gene is TRBV2, the J gene TRBJ1-4; D is perhaps TRBD1 (5 bases). The germline V gene encodes CDR1 SNHLY and CDR2 FYNNEI. The V end was cut by 9 bases, the J end by 14 bases, with 28 bases between. The CDR3 totals 15 residues. Written as DNA, the CDR3 is TGTGCCAGTAGCGCCCTCGGCGCCGCGATCGGGGGGCTGTTTTTT. It translates to CASSALGAAIGGLFF. The whole variable domain, filled in from reference TRBV2 and TRBJ1-4, reads EPEVTQTPSHQVTQMGQEVILRCVPISNHLYFYWYRQILGQKVEFLVSFYNNEISEKSEIFDDQFSVERPDGSNFTLKIRSTKLEDSAMYFCASSALGAAIGGLFFGSGTQLSVL.

Worth noting for this clonotype: A much larger clone differs from this one at a single base, so this may be a read error. The J gene is TRBJ2-2, the V gene TRBV7-9, with 7 bases matching TRBD2. This CDR3 contains 16 residues. V was pared by 4 bases and J by 5 bases, with 10 bases of the junction left unmatched. Germline CDR1 and CDR2: SEHNR and FQNEAQ (reference sequence). CDR3 nucleotides: TGTGCCAGCAGCTCAAAACGGGGAGGGGATACCGGGGAGCTGTTTTTT. This translates into CASSSKRGGDTGELFF.

V gene TRBV28 combines with J gene TRBJ2-5, with D perhaps given as TRBD1 or TRBD2 (6 bases each). The V gene's germline CDR1 is MDHEN and CDR2 SYDVKM. Between the trimmed V and J ends, which lost 6 bases and 5 bases, there was a span of 10 bases. The CDR3 is made up of 12 amino acids. This chain's CDR3 is CASSEGGETQYF. The CDR3 DNA reads TGTGCCAGCAGCGAAGGGGGGGAGACCCAGTACTTC.

Regarding this clonotype: A much bigger clone sits one base away, suggesting this may be a read error. Given the absence of the conserved phenylalanine or tryptophan at the CDR3 end, a read error is likely. The gene calls are TRBV28 and TRBJ1-2, with 12 bases matching TRBD1. The CDR3 is made up of 16 amino acids. V dropped 2 bases and J dropped 4; count of bases not matched to a gene: 5. CDR1 is MDHEN and CDR2 is SYDVKM in the germline V gene. The CDR3 here is CASSLRRDRGLYGYTS. The CDR3 DNA sequence: TGTGCCAGCAGTTTAAGGCGGGACAGGGGGCTCTATGGCTACACCTCC.